This paragraph reports one T cell receptor (beta chain). What it recognizes is unknown. The data derive from a study of cytomegalovirus exposure and HLA in healthy donors. Study-level points and caveats: A later analysis linked a missense DCLRE1C variant to TCR beta V- and J-gene trimming. CMV serostatus alone was available as immune exposure information.

Trimming cost V 5 bases and J 4 bases, with 16 bases left between them. Germline loops: CDR1 MNHEY, CDR2 SMNVEV (reference sequence). This CDR3 spans 15 amino acids. It was healthy bone marrow donors who served as donors. Donors sampled were nominally healthy, though unrecorded immune exposures were likely. Vbeta (60) and Jbeta (13) primers were used in the PCR. The protocol was immunoSEQ multiplex PCR, while the TCRdb copy is restricted to in-frame clones and leaves out a portion. Among over 120,000 clones listed, about 70% were seen once. The receptor comes from a woman aged 55-69 years in good health and CMV-seropositive. The sequenced sample was PBMCs. The rearrangement links TRBV27 to TRBJ2-3; a possible D gene is TRBD1 (6 bases). This chain's CDR3 is CASSLLRQAPDTQYF. The CDR3 bases are TGTGCCAGCAGTCTCCTCCGACAGGCCCCAGATACGCAGTATTTT.